This T cell receptor (beta chain) was retrieved from a study of blood T cells in healthy people across ages. Study-wide findings and caveats: In the absence of known donor CMV status, changes in expanded clonotypes were possibly confounded.

This clonotype was detected ten times or more. Antigen specificity is unknown. Combining a sample-barcoded 5' primer with a J-beta primer mix, a second PCR ran for about 7 to 12 cycles. Each CDR3 protein is one row after TCRdb ran MiXCR on the 5' RACE reads. Seen here are about 620,000 distinct CDR3 sequences, 45% to 60% observed once, and the top ten hold less than 15%. Germline-derived CDR1 and CDR2 are SGHRS and YFSETQ. Between the trimmed V and J ends, which lost 7 bases and 8 bases, there was a span of 22 bases. The CDR3 contains 15 residues. Sample donors were healthy Caucasian individuals that came from Russia, aged roughly 6 to 90. Peripheral blood was drawn, approximately 10 milliliters per donor. Researchers isolated at least 7 million PBMCs per sample.

The receptor was derived from a woman of 80 years or more in good health. The rearrangement joins TRBV5-1 to TRBJ2-1; D ambiguous. Specimen: blood. The CDR3 loop is CASSLGLGMKDEQFF. The CDR3 DNA is TGCGCCAGCTCCCTGGGTCTAGGGATGAAAGATGAGCAGTTCTTC.